This T cell receptor (beta chain) was sequenced in a study of read filtering for tumor transcriptome and immune sequencing. Germline V lookup: CDR1 SQVTM, CDR2 ANQGSEA. The CDR3 runs to 13 residues. From 350 to 500 ng of RNA, a library with molecular barcoded alpha/delta and beta/gamma adaptors was made. TCRdb analysed the reads with MiXCR anew, one entry per CDR3 protein. The sample holds around 140,000 distinct CDR3 sequences, roughly 13% seen once. Of note for this clonotype: A junction boundary mismatches the germline segment, possibly from a read error.

The origin of this receptor is a donor at least 40 years old with multiple myeloma. The V gene is TRBV29-1, the J gene TRBJ2-5, with TRBD2 as a possible D gene (6 bases). What was sequenced was a population of CD138-negative cells sorted from bone marrow. The CDR3 sequence: CSFEYWGVETQYF. In nucleotides, the CDR3 is TGCAGCTTTGAATATTGGGGGGTAGAGACCCAGTACTTC.